One sample yielded the 27 T cell receptor beta chains listed below, sequenced in a study of OX40 agonist ivuxolimab in advanced cancers. Repertoires were generated with immunoSEQ multiplex PCR, while TCRdb's copy carries only in-frame clones and drops some. The sample includes 30,000 or so clones, over 90% seen only once; the top ten take just under 9.5%. Sample: CD4+ or CD8+ T cells sorted from blood, taken in a trial of the OX40 agonist ivuxolimab. The receptors were sampled from an adult with an advanced solid tumor such as melanoma, head and neck, liver or kidney cancer.

This chain uses TRBV6-5 with TRBJ2-1; D is uncertain. V gave up 4 bases and J gave up 0 bases, with 10 bases separating them. The V gene's germline CDR1 is MNHEY and CDR2 SVGAGI. The CDR3 totals 15 residues. The CDR3 bases are TGTGCCAGCAGTTTTGGGGATAGCTCCTACAATGAGCAGTTCTTC. This gives the protein CASSFGDSSYNEQFF.

The chain carries TRBV29-1 and TRBJ2-2; TRBD1 matches at 8 bases. The trim removed 6 bases at V and 7 bases at J, leaving 4 bases unmatched. Looked up from germline, CDR1 is SQVTM and CDR2 is ANQGSEA. This CDR3 is built from 12 residues. The chain's CDR3 is CSVQGVGGELFF. CDR3 in DNA: TGCAGCGTACAGGGGGTTGGCGGGGAGCTGTTTTTT.

V is TRBV4-1 and J is TRBJ2-5; D gene unclear. The CDR3 consists of 11 residues. In germline, CDR1 is MGHRA, CDR2 YSYEKL. V lost 6 bases to trimming and J lost 3 bases, with 5 bases between them. The CDR3 protein is CASSSKETQYF. CDR3 DNA: TGCGCCAGCAGTTCCAAAGAGACCCAGTACTTC.

The V call is TRBV29-1, the J call TRBJ2-7, with D possibly being TRBD1 or TRBD2 (6 bases each). V gave up 4 bases and J gave up 2 bases, with 12 bases separating them. CDR1 SQVTM and CDR2 ANQGSEA come from the germline V gene. The CDR3 has 13 residues. CDR3 bases: TGCAGCGTTGCGGGGGCCTCGGCCTACGAGCAGTACTTC. Encoded protein: CSVAGASAYEQYF.

The genes are TRBV4-2 and TRBJ2-3; D not resolved. Germline-derived CDR1 and CDR2 are LGHNA and YNFKEQ. Trimming removed 3 bases from V and 5 bases from J, with 3 bases in between. The CDR3 is 11 amino acids. CDR3 coding DNA: TGTGCCAGCAGCCAGGGAGATACGCAGTATTTT. This sequence encodes CASSQGDTQYF.

This chain links TRBV19 with TRBJ1-6; 10 bases line up with TRBD1. This CDR3 spans 14 amino acids. After removal of 4 bases from V and 8 bases from J, the junction contained 2 bases not matched to a gene. The germline gives CDR1 LNHDA, CDR2 SQIVND (reference sequence). CDR3 sequence reads: CASSTGQGDSPLHF. The CDR3 region has the DNA TGTGCCAGTAGTACCGGACAGGGGGATTCACCCCTCCACTTT.

The genes are TRBV19 and TRBJ1-1; possibly TRBD1 for D (6 bases). Germline CDR1 is LNHDA and CDR2 is SQIVND (reference sequence). Trimming left V 7 bases short and J 0 bases short, with 15 bases between. This CDR3 is 15 amino acids long. CDR3 sequence reads: CASIDPQGLNTEAFF. The CDR3 region has the DNA TGTGCCAGTATCGACCCACAGGGCTTGAACACTGAAGCTTTCTTT.

The chain has TRBV6-1 and TRBJ1-2; maybe TRBD1 (5 bases). Germline CDR1 is MNHNS and CDR2 is SASEGT. V was clipped by 6 bases and J by 1 base, with 15 bases between them. This CDR3 contains 15 residues. CDR3 sequence: CASRGRGGVNYGYTF. In DNA form, the CDR3 reads TGTGCCAGCAGAGGTCGGGGAGGGGTTAACTATGGCTACACCTTC.

This clone appeared once. CDR3 in amino acids: CASSARDRGGYGYTF. The CDR3 nucleotides are TGTGCCAGCAGCGCCCGGGACAGGGGGGGCTATGGCTACACCTTC. V and J are TRBV9 and TRBJ1-2, with 11 bases aligning to TRBD1. Germline-derived CDR1 and CDR2 are SGDLS and YYNGEE. The ends lost 3 bases at V and 4 bases at J; junction bases unmatched: 5. The CDR3 has 15 amino acids.

V is TRBV9 and J is TRBJ2-2; possible D gene TRBD2, 6 bases. V lost 0 bases, J lost 3 bases, and 12 bases lay in between. The CDR3 length is 16 residues. Per the germline V gene, CDR1 is SGDLS and CDR2 is YYNGEE. The CDR3 reads CASSVDGGADTGELFF. Here the CDR3 DNA reads TGTGCCAGCAGCGTAGACGGCGGGGCGGACACCGGGGAGCTGTTTTTT. Using reference TRBV9 and TRBJ2-2 for the parts outside the CDR3, the full variable domain is DSGVTQTPKHLITATGQRVTLRCSPRSGDLSVYWYQQSLDQGLQFLIQYYNGEERAKGNILERFSAQQFPDLHSELNLSSLELGDSALYFCASSVDGGADTGELFFGEGSRLTVL.

V gene TRBV12-5 combines with J gene TRBJ2-5, with 10 bases matching TRBD2. Germline V lookup: CDR1 LGHNT, CDR2 FRNRAP. The CDR3 is made up of 16 amino acids. Trimming cost V 7 bases and J 4 bases; bases outside gene matches: 12. This CDR3 reads CASASPSGGASETQYF. The CDR3 DNA reads as TGTGCTAGTGCCTCCCCCAGCGGGGGGGCCTCAGAGACCCAGTACTTC.

The chain uses TRBV2 and TRBJ2-2; D uncertain. This CDR3 is built from 13 residues. V lost 6 bases and J lost 3, with 8 bases in between. Looked up from germline, CDR1 is SNHLY and CDR2 is FYNNEI. CDR3 residues: CASSISYTGELFF. CDR3 DNA sequence: TGTGCCAGCAGCATCTCCTACACCGGGGAGCTGTTTTTT. Variable domain in full (rest from reference TRBV2 and TRBJ2-2): EPEVTQTPSHQVTQMGQEVILRCVPISNHLYFYWYRQILGQKVEFLVSFYNNEISEKSEIFDDQFSVERPDGSNFTLKIRSTKLEDSAMYFCASSISYTGELFFGEGSRLTVL.

The table lists this clone with a count of one. This sequence joins TRBV2 and TRBJ1-4; TRBD1 is a possible D gene (5 bases). There are 16 residues in the CDR3. Germline values: CDR1 SNHLY, CDR2 FYNNEI. Trimming cost V 3 bases and J 0 bases, with 11 bases left between them. CDR3: CASSDPTGATNEKLFF. CDR3 nucleotide sequence: TGTGCCAGCAGTGACCCCACAGGTGCAACTAATGAAAAACTGTTTTTT.

This sequence joins TRBV5-4 and TRBJ2-7; 7 positions match TRBD1. The CDR3 length is 14 residues. J lost 4 bases, V lost 4 bases, and 8 bases had no gene match. CDR1 SGHNT and CDR2 YYREEE come from the germline V gene (reference sequence). CDR3 sequence reads: CASSRGDSPYEQYF. The CDR3 DNA is TGTGCCAGCAGCCGTGGGGACAGTCCATACGAGCAGTACTTC.

The chain is built from TRBV9 and TRBJ1-3; D is unresolved. The CDR3 contains 13 residues. The ends were cut back, 3 bases at V and 0 bases at J, with 4 bases in the middle. The germline V gene encodes CDR1 SGDLS and CDR2 YYNGEE. The CDR3 sequence: CASSGDSGNTIYF. The CDR3 nucleotides read TGTGCCAGCAGCGGGGACTCTGGAAACACCATATATTTT.

The gene calls are TRBV27 and TRBJ2-7; TRBD2 matches at 9 bases. The germline V gene has CDR1 MNHEY and CDR2 SMNVEV (reference sequence). CDR3 length: 14 amino acids. The J segment lost 3 bases and the V segment lost 2 bases, leaving 2 bases of the junction unmatched. CDR3 sequence (DNA): TGTGCCAGCAGTTTACGCGGGGGGGTCTACGAGCAGTACTTC. Its translation: CASSLRGGVYEQYF.

The chain employs TRBV19 and TRBJ1-2; unclear D gene. There are 11 residues in the CDR3. Germline CDR1 reads LNHDA; CDR2 reads SQIVND (reference sequence). Trimming took 5 bases from V and 5 from J, leaving 6 bases between them. CDR3 sequence (DNA): TGTGCCAGTAGTCTGGGATATGGCTACACCTTC. Protein product: CASSLGYGYTF.

This chain links TRBV21-1 with TRBJ1-2; TRBD1 reflects the table's D call only, with no check against the DNA. TRBV21-1 is reported as a pseudogene. This CDR3 contains 17 residues. CDR3 loop: CASSRGFNRVEGNGYTF. As DNA, the CDR3 is TGTGCCAGCAGCCGCGGGTTCAACAGGGTCGAAGGAAATGGCTACACCTTC.

This chain links TRBV30 with TRBJ1-1; 9 bases align to TRBD1. CDR3 length equals 13 residues. Trimming cost V 5 bases and J 1 base; bases outside gene matches: 2. Germline CDR1 is GTSNPN and CDR2 is SVGIG (reference sequence). In DNA form, the CDR3 reads TGTGCCTGGCGGGGACAGGGGAACACTGAAGCTTTCTTT. It specifies CAWRGQGNTEAFF.

The V call is TRBV11-2, the J call TRBJ2-7, with TRBD1 matching 8 bases. The CDR3 runs to 14 residues. Losses at the gene ends were 5 bases for V and 2 bases for J; bases not matched to a gene: 5. Germline values: CDR1 SGHAT, CDR2 FQNNGV. Here the CDR3 DNA reads TGTGCCAGCAGCCACCGGGACAGGCCCTACGAGCAGTACTTC. Translating it yields CASSHRDRPYEQYF.

The chain combines TRBV6-1 with TRBJ1-5; maybe TRBD1 (6 bases). Looked up from germline, CDR1 is MNHNS and CDR2 is SASEGT. Trimming took off 6 bases at V and 2 bases at J, with 14 bases between the two ends. There are 15 residues in the CDR3. The CDR3 is CASRSTGYGNQPQHF. The CDR3 region has the DNA TGTGCCAGCAGGTCCACAGGGTATGGCAATCAGCCCCAGCATTTT.

In its sample, this clone is medium-sized. One end of the junction is discordant with germline, which a read error may explain. The rearrangement joins TRBV5-6 to TRBJ2-3, with D perhaps matching TRBD1 or TRBD2 (7 bases each). Germline-derived CDR1 and CDR2 are SGHDT and YYEEEE. This CDR3 spans 16 amino acids. CDR3 coding DNA: TGTGCCAGCAGTTTGGGAGGGGGACAGCGCACAGATACGCAGTATTTT. This encodes CASSLGGGQRTDTQYF.

The J gene is TRBJ2-7, the V gene TRBV7-9, with 7 bases fitting TRBD1. V shed 6 bases and J 6 bases; nucleotides not matched to a gene: 11. Germline assignment: CDR1 SEHNR and CDR2 FQNEAQ (reference sequence). This CDR3 is 14 amino acids long. CDR3 residues: CASRSGTEPLEQYF. CDR3 bases: TGTGCCAGCAGATCCGGGACAGAGCCTCTCGAGCAGTACTTC.

This chain joins TRBV4-3 and TRBJ2-1, with 8 bases matching TRBD2. The germline V gene has CDR1 LGHNA and CDR2 YSLEER. Germline trimming cut 1 base from V and 8 bases from J; bases unmatched to any gene: 7. The length of the CDR3 is 15 residues. DNA for the CDR3: TGCGCCAGCAGCCAAGCTTTAGCGGGAATTCATGAGCAGTTCTTC. This codes for CASSQALAGIHEQFF.

The chain combines TRBV6-6 with TRBJ2-2; 7 bases are shared with TRBD1. The CDR3 totals 13 residues. Unmatched junction bases numbered 8, after V lost 10 bases and J lost 6 bases. Germline V gene lookup returns CDR1 MNHNY and CDR2 SVGAGI (reference sequence). The CDR3 sequence: CATVSQGAGELFF. In DNA, the CDR3 is TGTGCCACCGTTAGTCAGGGGGCCGGGGAGCTGTTTTTT.

A single count supports this clone. This chain connects TRBV4-1 to TRBJ2-7; D remains ambiguous. The V end lost 1 base, the J end lost 6 bases, and 19 bases lay between the germline ends. This CDR3 region has 16 residues. Germline CDR1 reads MGHRA; CDR2 reads YSYEKL. The chain's CDR3 is CASSQVDMISYGEQYF. CDR3 in DNA: TGCGCCAGCAGCCAAGTGGATATGATTTCCTACGGCGAGCAGTACTTC.

This CDR3 reads CASSEPWGRSSYEQYF. The CDR3 nucleotides are TGTGCCAGCAGTGAGCCGTGGGGGAGGAGCTCCTACGAGCAGTACTTC. The V and J genes are TRBV6-1 and TRBJ2-7; maybe TRBD2 (6 bases). CDR3 length equals 16 residues. Trimming cost V 3 bases and J 0 bases, with 15 bases left between them. Germline CDR1 and CDR2: MNHNS and SASEGT.